This T cell receptor beta chain comes out of a study of T cells in Graves' hyperthyroidism and ophthalmopathy. Amplification yielded TCR beta CDR3 regions, with RNA transcripts as the source. A set of HTBI primers served as the primers for a first-round RT-PCR of the TCR CDR3. TCRdb re-called the multiplex PCR reads through MiXCR, storing one row per CDR3 protein. The sample includes approximately 400,000 distinct CDR3 sequences, 15% of them seen just once. This clonotype was counted at least ten times. Deletions cut 4 bases from V and 5 bases from J, with 15 bases between. Germline CDR1 and CDR2: GTSNPN and SVGIG (reference sequence). The CDR3 sequence is 14 residues long.

Source material: blood. The chain uses TRBV30 and TRBJ1-5, with D possibly matching TRBD1 (5 bases). This sequence originates from a woman aged 25 to 39 with Graves' hyperthyroidism. The CDR3 here is CAWMGTAWHQPQHF. The CDR3 DNA is TGTGCCTGGATGGGGACCGCCTGGCATCAGCCCCAGCATTTT.